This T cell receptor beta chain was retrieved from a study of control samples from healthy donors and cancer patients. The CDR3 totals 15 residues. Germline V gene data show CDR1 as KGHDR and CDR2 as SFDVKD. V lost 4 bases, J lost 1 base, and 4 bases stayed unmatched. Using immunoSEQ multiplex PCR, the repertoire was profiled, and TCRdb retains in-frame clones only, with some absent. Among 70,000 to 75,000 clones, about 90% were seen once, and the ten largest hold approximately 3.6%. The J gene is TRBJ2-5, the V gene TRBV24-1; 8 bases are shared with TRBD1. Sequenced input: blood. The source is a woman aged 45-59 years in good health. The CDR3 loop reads CATSESQGGQETQYF. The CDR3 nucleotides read TGTGCCACCAGTGAGTCACAGGGGGGCCAAGAGACCCAGTACTTC.